This note documents a single T cell receptor (beta chain) sequence. Clones were sequenced by immunoSEQ multiplex PCR, and TCRdb holds only the in-frame ones, with some missing. There are 350,000 to 450,000 clones in the sample; approximately 93% occur only once, and 0.8% to 0.9% lies in the top ten. V shed 0 bases and J 8 bases; nucleotides not matched to a gene: 6. Germline V gives CDR1 MNHNS, CDR2 SASEGT. The length of the CDR3 is 16 residues. These data originate in a study of blood T cell repertoires in COVID-19. V and J are TRBV6-1 and TRBJ2-3; 12 bases fit TRBD2. This TCR was recovered from a woman aged 40-49 years who had been exposed to COVID-19. The sequenced sample was PBMCs or T cells enriched from blood (not recorded which). CDR3 coding DNA: TGTGCCAGCAGTGAAGCGGCTAGCGGGGGGGCCGGTACGCAGTATTTT. It yields the protein CASSEAASGGAGTQYF.